This T cell receptor (beta chain) was sequenced during a study of blood T cell repertoires in COVID-19. Across the whole study: Italy, Spain and the United States were the sources of the convalescent and acute COVID-19 samples. The analysed material was cDNA or gDNA that came from T cells, B-cell-depleted T cells, or PBMCs.

Trimming cost V 3 bases and J 6 bases, with 11 bases left between them. This CDR3 has 13 residues. The germline V gene encodes CDR1 SQVTM and CDR2 ANQGSEA. In the original processing: Estimation of nucleated cell counts relied on the amplification of reference gene primers. Here immunoSEQ multiplex PCR was the method, and the copy in TCRdb shows in-frame clones only, minus some. V, J and clone size reflect that table, while D and trimming were determined from the DNA. The repertoire holds hundreds of thousands of clones, with approximately 91% as singletons. Material for sequencing was peripheral blood. This sequence was found in a woman aged 30 to 39 with acute or convalescent COVID-19. This chain links TRBV29-1 with TRBJ2-2, with D unresolved. The CDR3 is CSVDVGRPGELFF. Written as DNA, the CDR3 is TGCAGCGTTGATGTCGGCAGGCCCGGGGAGCTGTTTTTT.